The following is a T cell receptor beta chain sequence with its context. What it binds is not known. Sequencing in the ViraFEST assay came after antigen-specific CD4+ T cells had been expanded with viral peptide pools, which were used to stimulate PBMC. Once cultured for 10 days, the cells underwent separation to obtain CD4+ T cells. All participants had two doses of either the BNT162b2 or mRNA-1273 vaccine. On both days 3 and 7, half of the culture medium was replaced with IL-2 medium. The sample comes from a study of vaccination effects on CD4 cells after COVID-19. Here immunoSEQ multiplex PCR was the method, and the copy in TCRdb shows in-frame clones only, minus some. The repertoire has about 24,000 clones, roughly four fifths of them found once; the top ten carry about 5.3%. Findings and limits, study-wide: Cross-reactivity with common cold coronaviruses was shown by only 1 of 255 vaccine-induced clones in healthy vaccinees.

V shed 9 bases, J shed 6 bases, and the junction held 11 bases outside the gene matches. The CDR3 extends over 14 amino acids. Germline V gene data show CDR1 as LNHDA and CDR2 as SQIVND (reference sequence). The receptor's source is a human donor who received a COVID-19 vaccine. Some clones in this sample may be carry-over from other donors' samples. This specimen consisted of CD4+ T cells from PBMCs cultured with SARS-CoV-2 spike peptides, obtained after COVID-19 vaccination. The rearrangement uses TRBV19 and TRBJ1-5, with 7 bases fitting TRBD1. CDR3 coding DNA: TGTGCCAGCCACTCCTTGACAGGGCTTCAGCCCCAGCATTTT. Its translation is CASHSLTGLQPQHF.